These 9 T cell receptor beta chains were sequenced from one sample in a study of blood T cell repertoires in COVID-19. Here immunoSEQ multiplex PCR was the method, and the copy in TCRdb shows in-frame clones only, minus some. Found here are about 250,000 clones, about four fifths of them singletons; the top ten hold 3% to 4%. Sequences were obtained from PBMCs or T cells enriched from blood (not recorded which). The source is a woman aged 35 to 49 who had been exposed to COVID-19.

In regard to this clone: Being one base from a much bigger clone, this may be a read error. The CDR3: CASSYNRGDTEAFF. The CDR3 nucleotides are TGTGCCAGCAGTTACAACAGGGGTGACACTGAAGCTTTCTTT. V is TRBV6-5 and J is TRBJ1-1; TRBD1 aligns across 7 bases. V trimming: 2 bases; J trimming: 3 bases; junction bases outside the gene matches: 3. The CDR3 is 14 residues long. Germline V lookup: CDR1 MNHEY, CDR2 SVGAGI.

The CDR3 protein is CASSQGVGGYTEAFF. The CDR3 coding sequence is TGTGCCAGCAGCCAAGGGGTAGGGGGCTACACTGAAGCTTTCTTT. The rearrangement uses TRBV4-2 and TRBJ1-1, with 7 bases aligning to TRBD1. V shed 1 base, J shed 3 bases, and the junction held 5 bases outside the gene matches. Germline V gene lookup returns CDR1 LGHNA and CDR2 YNFKEQ. The CDR3 has 15 amino acids.

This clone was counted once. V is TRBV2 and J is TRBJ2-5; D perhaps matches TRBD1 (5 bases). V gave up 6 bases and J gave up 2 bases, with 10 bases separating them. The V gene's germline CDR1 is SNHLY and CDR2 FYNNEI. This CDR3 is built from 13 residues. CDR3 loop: CASRMDTQETQYF. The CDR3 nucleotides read TGTGCCAGCAGGATGGACACGCAAGAGACCCAGTACTTC.

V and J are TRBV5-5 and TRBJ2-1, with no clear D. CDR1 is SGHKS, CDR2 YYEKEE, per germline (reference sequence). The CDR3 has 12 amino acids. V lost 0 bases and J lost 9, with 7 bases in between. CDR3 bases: TGTGCCAGCAGCTTGGGTTTCTTTGAGCAGTTCTTC. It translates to CASSLGFFEQFF.

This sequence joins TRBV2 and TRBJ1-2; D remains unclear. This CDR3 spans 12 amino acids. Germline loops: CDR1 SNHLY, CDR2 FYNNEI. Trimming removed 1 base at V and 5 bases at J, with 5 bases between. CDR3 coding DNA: TGTGCCAGCAGTGAAGGAGTTTATGGCTACACCTTC. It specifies CASSEGVYGYTF.

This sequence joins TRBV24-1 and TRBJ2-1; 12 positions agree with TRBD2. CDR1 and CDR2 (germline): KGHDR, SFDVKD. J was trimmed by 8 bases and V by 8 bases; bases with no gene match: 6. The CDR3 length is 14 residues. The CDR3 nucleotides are TGTGCCACCAAGTACCTAGCGGGGGGGGATGAGCAGTTCTTC. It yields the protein CATKYLAGGDEQFF.

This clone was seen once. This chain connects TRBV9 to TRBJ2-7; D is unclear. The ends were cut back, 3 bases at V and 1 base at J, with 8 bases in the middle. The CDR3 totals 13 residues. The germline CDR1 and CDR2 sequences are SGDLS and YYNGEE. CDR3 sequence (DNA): TGTGCCAGCAGCGGAGGCGAATCCTACGAGCAGTACTTC. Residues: CASSGGESYEQYF.

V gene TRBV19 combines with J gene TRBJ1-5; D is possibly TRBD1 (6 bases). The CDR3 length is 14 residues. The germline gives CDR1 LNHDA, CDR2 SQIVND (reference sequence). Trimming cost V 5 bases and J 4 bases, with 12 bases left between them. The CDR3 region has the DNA TGTGCCAGTAGTTTCCAACAGGGTAATCAGCCCCAGCATTTT. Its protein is CASSFQQGNQPQHF.

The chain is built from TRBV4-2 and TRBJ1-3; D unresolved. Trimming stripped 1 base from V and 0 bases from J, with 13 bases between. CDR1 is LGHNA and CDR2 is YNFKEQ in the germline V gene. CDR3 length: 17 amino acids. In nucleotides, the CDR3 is TGTGCCAGCAGCCAAGTATCCCGGGGTCTCTCTGGAAACACCATATATTTT. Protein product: CASSQVSRGLSGNTIYF.